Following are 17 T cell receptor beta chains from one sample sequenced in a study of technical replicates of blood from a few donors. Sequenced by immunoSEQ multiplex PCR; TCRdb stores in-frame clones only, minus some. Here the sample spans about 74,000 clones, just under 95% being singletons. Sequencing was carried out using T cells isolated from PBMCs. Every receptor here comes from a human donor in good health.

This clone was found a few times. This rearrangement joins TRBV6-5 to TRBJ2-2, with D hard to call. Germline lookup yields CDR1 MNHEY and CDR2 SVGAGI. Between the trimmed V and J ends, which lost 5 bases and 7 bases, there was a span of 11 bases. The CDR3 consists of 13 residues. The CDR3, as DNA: TGTGCCAGCAGTATCCAGGTCGACGGGGAGCTGTTTTTT. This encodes CASSIQVDGELFF.

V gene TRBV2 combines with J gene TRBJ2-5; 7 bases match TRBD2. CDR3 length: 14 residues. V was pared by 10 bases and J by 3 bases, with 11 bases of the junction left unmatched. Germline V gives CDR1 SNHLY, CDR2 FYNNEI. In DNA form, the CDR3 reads TGTGCCACCAACAGCCAGGGAGGGGAAGAGACCCAGTACTTC. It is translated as CATNSQGGEETQYF.

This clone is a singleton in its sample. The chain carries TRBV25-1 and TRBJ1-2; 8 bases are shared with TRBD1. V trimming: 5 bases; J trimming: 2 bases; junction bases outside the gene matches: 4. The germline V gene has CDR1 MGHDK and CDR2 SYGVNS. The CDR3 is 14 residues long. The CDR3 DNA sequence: TGTGCCAGCAGTTCAGGGGGCGGAAACTATGGCTACACCTTC. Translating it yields CASSSGGGNYGYTF.

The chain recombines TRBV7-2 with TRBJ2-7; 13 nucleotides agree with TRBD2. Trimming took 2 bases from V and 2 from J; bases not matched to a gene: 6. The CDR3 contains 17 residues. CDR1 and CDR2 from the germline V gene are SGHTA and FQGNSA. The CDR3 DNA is TGTGCCAGCAGCTTAATACTAGCGGGAGGGAATACCTACGAGCAGTACTTC. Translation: CASSLILAGGNTYEQYF.

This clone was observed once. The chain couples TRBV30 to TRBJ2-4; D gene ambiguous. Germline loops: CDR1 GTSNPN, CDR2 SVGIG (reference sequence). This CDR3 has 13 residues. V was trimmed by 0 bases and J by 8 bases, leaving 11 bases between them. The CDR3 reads CAWSVASEDIQYF. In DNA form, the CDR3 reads TGTGCCTGGAGTGTAGCAAGCGAAGACATTCAGTACTTC.

The CDR3 region is CASSLPQGYEQYF. DNA of the CDR3: TGTGCCAGCAGTTTACCACAGGGCTACGAGCAGTACTTC. The chain uses TRBV28 and TRBJ2-7; D is perhaps TRBD1 (6 bases). The V end was cut by 2 bases, the J end by 3 bases, with 8 bases between. The CDR3 is 13 amino acids. CDR1 is MDHEN, CDR2 SYDVKM, per germline.

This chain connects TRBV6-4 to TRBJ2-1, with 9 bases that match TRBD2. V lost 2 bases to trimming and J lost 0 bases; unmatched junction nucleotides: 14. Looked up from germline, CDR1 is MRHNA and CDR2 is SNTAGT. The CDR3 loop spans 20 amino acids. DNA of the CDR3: TGTGCCAGCAGTGACCCCAAGGGGGCGGGGGGGCGTGGCTCCTACAATGAGCAGTTCTTC. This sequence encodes CASSDPKGAGGRGSYNEQFF.

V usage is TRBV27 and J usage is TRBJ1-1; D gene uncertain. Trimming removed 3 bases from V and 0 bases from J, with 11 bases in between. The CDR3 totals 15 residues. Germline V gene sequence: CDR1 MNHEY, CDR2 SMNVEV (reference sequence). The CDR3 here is CASSLGALMNTEAFF. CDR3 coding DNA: TGTGCCAGCAGTTTGGGAGCCCTTATGAACACTGAAGCTTTCTTT.

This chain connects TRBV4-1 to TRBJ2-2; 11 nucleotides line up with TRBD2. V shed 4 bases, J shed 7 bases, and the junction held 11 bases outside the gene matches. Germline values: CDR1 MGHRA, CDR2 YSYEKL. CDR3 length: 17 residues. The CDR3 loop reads CASSPFVAGGPSGELFF. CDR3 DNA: TGCGCCAGCAGCCCATTCGTAGCGGGAGGGCCCAGCGGGGAGCTGTTTTTT.

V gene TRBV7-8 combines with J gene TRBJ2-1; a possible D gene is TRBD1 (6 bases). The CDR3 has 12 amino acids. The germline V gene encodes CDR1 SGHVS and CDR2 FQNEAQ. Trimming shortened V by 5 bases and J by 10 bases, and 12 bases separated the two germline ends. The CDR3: CASSPGVGEQFF. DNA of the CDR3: TGTGCCAGCAGCCCAGGGGTAGGGGAGCAGTTCTTC.

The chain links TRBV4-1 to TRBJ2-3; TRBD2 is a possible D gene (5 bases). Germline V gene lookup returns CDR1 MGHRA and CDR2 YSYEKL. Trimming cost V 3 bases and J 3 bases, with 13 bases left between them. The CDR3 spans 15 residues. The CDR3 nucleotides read TGCGCCAGCAGCCATGAAGCGGCGTCAACAGATACGCAGTATTTT. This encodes CASSHEAASTDTQYF.

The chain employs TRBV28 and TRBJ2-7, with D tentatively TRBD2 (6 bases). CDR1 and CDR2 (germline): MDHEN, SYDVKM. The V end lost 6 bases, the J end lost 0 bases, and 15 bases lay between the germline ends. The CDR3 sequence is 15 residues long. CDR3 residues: CASRPAVRGSYEQYF. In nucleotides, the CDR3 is TGTGCCAGCAGGCCCGCGGTGCGGGGCTCCTACGAGCAGTACTTC.

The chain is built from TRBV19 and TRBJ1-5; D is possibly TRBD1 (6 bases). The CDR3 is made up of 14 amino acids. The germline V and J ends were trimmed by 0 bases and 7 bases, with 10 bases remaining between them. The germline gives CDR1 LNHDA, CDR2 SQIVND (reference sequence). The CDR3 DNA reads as TGTGCCAGTAGTATAGACAGAGGGGGACAGCCCCAGCATTTT. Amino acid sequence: CASSIDRGGQPQHF.

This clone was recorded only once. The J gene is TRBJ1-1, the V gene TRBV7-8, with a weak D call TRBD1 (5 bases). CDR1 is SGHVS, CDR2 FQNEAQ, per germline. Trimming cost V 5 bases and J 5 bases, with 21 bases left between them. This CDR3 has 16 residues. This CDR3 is CASSPHTGGMGTEAFF. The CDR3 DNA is TGTGCCAGCAGCCCCCACACCGGGGGGATGGGTACTGAAGCTTTCTTT.

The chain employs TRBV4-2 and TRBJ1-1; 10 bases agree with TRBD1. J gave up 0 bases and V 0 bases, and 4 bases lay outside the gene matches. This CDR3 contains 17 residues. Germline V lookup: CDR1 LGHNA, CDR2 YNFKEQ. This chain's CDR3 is CASSQDPTGGMNTEAFF. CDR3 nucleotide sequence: TGTGCCAGCAGCCAAGATCCGACAGGGGGCATGAACACTGAAGCTTTCTTT.

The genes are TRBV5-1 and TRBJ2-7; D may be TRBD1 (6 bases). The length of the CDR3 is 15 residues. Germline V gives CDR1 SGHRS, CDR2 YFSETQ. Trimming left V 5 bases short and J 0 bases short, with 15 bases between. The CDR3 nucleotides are TGCGCCAGCAGTATGGGCCAGGGGTCCTCCTACGAGCAGTACTTC. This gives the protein CASSMGQGSSYEQYF.

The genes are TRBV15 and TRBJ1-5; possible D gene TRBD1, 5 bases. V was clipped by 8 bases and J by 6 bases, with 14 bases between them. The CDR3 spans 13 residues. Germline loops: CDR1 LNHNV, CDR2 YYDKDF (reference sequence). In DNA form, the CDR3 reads TGTGCCACCTTGGAGGGGATCGGTCAGCCCCAGCATTTT. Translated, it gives CATLEGIGQPQHF.